Sequencing of this TCR beta chain was carried out in a study of CD8+ T cells in alopecia areata. Overall study findings and caveats: Mice showed clearer TCR sharing than patients did, a gap that was possibly HLA-related.

For this clone: No antigen is known for it.

Sequencing relied on a cDNA template that was reverse transcribed from extracted RNA. Here immunoSEQ multiplex PCR was the method, and the copy in TCRdb shows in-frame clones only, minus some. The profile shows more than 95,000 clones, 55% of them singletons. T lymphocytes (CD4+ and CD8+) were sorted from PBMCs. Germline CDR1 and CDR2: SQVTM and ANQGSEA. With 0 bases removed from V and 2 bases from J, the gap between germline ends came to 24 bases. This CDR3 region has 19 residues. Sequences were obtained from CD4+ T cells sorted from blood. V usage is TRBV29-1 and J usage is TRBJ2-3, with D unclear. The TCR comes from a human donor in good health. As DNA, the CDR3 is TGCAGCGTTGAAGATCTTCATCTAGAACACGCGATAAACACAGATACGCAGTATTTT. Translating it yields CSVEDLHLEHAINTDTQYF.